The 22 T cell receptor beta chains below all came from one sample that was sequenced in a study of T-cell memory formation after mild COVID-19. TCRdb fed the 5' RACE reads into MiXCR, producing one record per CDR3 protein. In the table there are approximately 560,000 distinct CDR3 sequences, 17% of which are singletons. Sequencing was carried out using PBMCs or a T cell subset sorted from them (not recorded which). These receptors all come from an adult woman who had mild COVID-19 (a few samples of this study predate the infection). Cell type and time point are not known.

This rearrangement joins TRBV2 to TRBJ2-2; no firm D call. This CDR3 has 13 amino acids. The germline V gene has CDR1 SNHLY and CDR2 FYNNEI. V was shortened by 6 bases and J by 14 bases, with 19 bases between the two germline ends. Here the CDR3 reads CASSVDTPEILFF. For the CDR3, the DNA is TGTGCCAGCAGCGTTGACACACCCGAAATTCTGTTTTTT.

This clonotype was observed a handful of times. The rearrangement uses TRBV5-5 and TRBJ2-7; D is ambiguous. Looked up from germline, CDR1 is SGHKS and CDR2 is YYEKEE (reference sequence). V shed 4 bases and J shed 1 base, with 9 bases lying between them. The CDR3 totals 13 residues. The CDR3 loop reads CASSQVLSYEQYF. Written as DNA, the CDR3 is TGTGCCAGCAGCCAGGTACTGTCCTACGAGCAGTACTTC.

The genes are TRBV4-1 and TRBJ2-1; tentatively, D is TRBD2 (5 bases). V was trimmed by 1 base and J by 6 bases, leaving 7 bases between them. The CDR3 length is 13 residues. Germline V gene data show CDR1 as MGHRA and CDR2 as YSYEKL. This chain's CDR3 is CASSQGRGNEQFF. The CDR3 bases are TGCGCCAGCAGCCAAGGACGGGGCAATGAGCAGTTCTTC.

The rearrangement uses TRBV5-1 and TRBJ1-1, with 9 positions matching TRBD1. The CDR3 runs to 15 residues. Germline CDR1 is SGHRS and CDR2 is YFSETQ. The J segment lost 1 base and the V segment lost 4 bases, leaving 5 bases of the junction unmatched. CDR3 DNA: TGCGCCAGCAGCGCGGGACAGGGCGAGAACACTGAAGCTTTCTTT. It specifies CASSAGQGENTEAFF. Together with reference TRBV5-1 and TRBJ1-1, the CDR3 gives the full variable domain: KAGVTQTPRYLIKTRGQQVTLSCSPISGHRSVSWYQQTPGQGLQFLFEYFSETQRNKGNFPGRFSGRQFSNSRSEMNVSTLELGDSALYLCASSAGQGENTEAFFGQGTRLTVV.

The rearrangement links TRBV6-2 or TRBV6-3 to TRBJ1-1, with D maybe TRBD1 (5 bases). The germline CDR1 and CDR2 sequences are MNHEY and SVGEGT. The V end was cut by 8 bases, the J end by 0 bases, with 19 bases between. The CDR3 spans 16 residues. The CDR3 sequence is CASEDPPGYMNTEAFF. In DNA form, the CDR3 reads TGTGCCAGCGAAGACCCACCAGGGTATATGAACACTGAAGCTTTCTTT.

The genes are TRBV24-1 and TRBJ1-2, with unresolved D. Trimming stripped 2 bases from V and 6 bases from J, with 9 bases between. CDR3 length equals 13 residues. The germline gives CDR1 KGHDR, CDR2 SFDVKD. The CDR3 DNA reads as TGTGCCACCAGTGATTATGGCAGAAATGGCTACACCTTC. It translates to CATSDYGRNGYTF.

The chain employs TRBV11-3 and TRBJ2-7; D is perhaps TRBD1 or TRBD2 (5 bases each). CDR1 and CDR2 from the germline V gene are SGHNT and YENEEA. Trimming shortened V by 5 bases and J by 0 bases, and 23 bases separated the two germline ends. The CDR3 runs to 18 residues. The DNA of the CDR3 is TGTGCCAGCAGCCCCAAGTGGCTCCGGGACCCCAGCTCCTACGAGCAGTACTTC. It is translated as CASSPKWLRDPSSYEQYF.

This clonotype has only a few counts. The V call is TRBV6-6, the J call TRBJ2-1; 9 bases align to TRBD2. V was clipped by 3 bases and J by 4 bases; unmatched bases: 7. This CDR3 spans 16 amino acids. Germline V CDR1 and CDR2: MNHNY, SVGAGI (reference sequence). This chain's CDR3 is CASSYRPGLAYNEQFF. The DNA for the CDR3 is TGTGCCAGCAGTTATCGGCCGGGACTAGCTTACAATGAGCAGTTCTTC.

This clonotype occurred a few times. This chain connects TRBV3-1 to TRBJ1-2; the match to TRBD1 covers 8 bases. The CDR3 is 14 residues long. Germline loops: CDR1 LGHDT, CDR2 YNNKEL (reference sequence). The junction had 7 bases not matched to a gene; V was cut back by 3 bases and J by 7 bases. The CDR3 DNA sequence: TGTGCCAGCAGCCACGGGGACAGGTCCGGTGGCTACACCTTC. It is translated as CASSHGDRSGGYTF.

The chain uses TRBV12-3 or TRBV12-4 and TRBJ1-5; D remains ambiguous. The CDR3 runs to 12 residues. Trimming took off 9 bases at V and 2 bases at J, with 8 bases between the two ends. The CDR3, as DNA: TGTGCCAGTGACCGACGCAATCAGCCCCAGCATTTT. Translated, it gives CASDRRNQPQHF.

The chain joins TRBV3-1 to TRBJ2-3; perhaps TRBD2 as D (6 bases). This CDR3 spans 18 amino acids. The V end was cut by 0 bases, the J end by 0 bases, with 16 bases between. Germline CDR1 LGHDT, CDR2 YNNKEL (reference sequence). The CDR3 sequence is CASSQDIWTTTSTDTQYF. The CDR3 nucleotides are TGTGCCAGCAGCCAAGATATATGGACTACCACTAGCACAGATACGCAGTATTTT.

V usage is TRBV24-1 and J usage is TRBJ2-3; TRBD2 aligns across 9 bases. Germline V gives CDR1 KGHDR, CDR2 SFDVKD. V trimming: 4 bases; J trimming: 2 bases; junction bases outside the gene matches: 12. The CDR3 runs to 18 residues. CDR3 amino acids: CATSDRSGLATLTDTQYF. The CDR3 bases are TGTGCCACCAGTGACCGATCGGGACTAGCCACCCTCACAGATACGCAGTATTTT.

The V and J genes are TRBV20-1 and TRBJ2-1; possibly TRBD2 for D (6 bases). CDR3 length equals 14 residues. The V gene lost 4 bases and the J gene lost 6 bases, with 16 bases spanning the gap. Germline V gene sequence: CDR1 DFQATT, CDR2 SNEGSKA (reference sequence). CDR3 protein: CSANWEAGRNEQFF. DNA of the CDR3: TGCAGTGCTAATTGGGAAGCGGGTCGCAATGAGCAGTTCTTC.

In this sample, this clonotype turned up a few times. V and J are TRBV24-1 and TRBJ1-5, with D unclear. This CDR3 comprises 13 residues. Trimming took 7 bases from V and 7 from J, leaving 13 bases between them. CDR1 and CDR2 from the germline V gene are KGHDR and SFDVKD. The CDR3 sequence: CATSRGLGQPQHF. Written as DNA, the CDR3 is TGTGCCACCAGCAGAGGTCTAGGGCAGCCCCAGCATTTT.

This clonotype has just a few counts. The rearrangement joins TRBV24-1 to TRBJ2-7, with D possibly being TRBD1 (9 bases). Per the germline V gene, CDR1 is KGHDR and CDR2 is SFDVKD. The CDR3 covers 15 residues. The V end was cut by 6 bases, the J end by 3 bases, with 17 bases between. CDR3 in DNA: TGTGCCACCAGTTGTAGCGGGACAGGGTGCTACGAGCAGTACTTC. Protein sequence: CATSCSGTGCYEQYF.

The rearrangement links TRBV3-1 to TRBJ1-3, with D uncertain. V lost 1 base and J 4 bases, leaving 14 bases between the germline ends. Germline CDR1 reads LGHDT; CDR2 reads YNNKEL (reference sequence). The CDR3 runs to 16 residues. The CDR3 protein is CASSQATLLWGNTIYF. The CDR3 nucleotides are TGTGCCAGCAGCCAAGCTACGCTACTTTGGGGAAACACCATATATTTT.

The chain recombines TRBV7-6 with TRBJ2-2; D call uncertain. Between the trimmed V and J ends, which lost 5 bases and 0 bases, there was a span of 16 bases. There are 17 residues in the CDR3. CDR1 is SGHVS and CDR2 is FNYEAQ in the germline V gene. CDR3 amino acids: CASSRNPPATNTGELFF. DNA of the CDR3: TGTGCCAGCAGCCGAAATCCTCCAGCCACGAACACCGGGGAGCTGTTTTTT.

Details on this clonotype: The junction does not match germline at one end; this may be a read error. The chain recombines TRBV3-1 with TRBJ2-7; D may correspond to TRBD1 or TRBD2 (5 bases each). Germline V gene lookup returns CDR1 LGHDT and CDR2 YNNKEL (reference sequence). The CDR3 is 15 amino acids. In DNA form, the CDR3 reads TGTGCCAGCAGCCAATCCGGGACCACTCCCTACGAGCAGCACTTC. The encoded protein is CASSQSGTTPYEQHF.

This clonotype occurred a few times. The chain couples TRBV5-1 to TRBJ1-2, with D hard to call. CDR1 SGHRS and CDR2 YFSETQ come from the germline V gene. V lost 0 bases and J 6 bases, leaving 15 bases between the germline ends. The CDR3 consists of 15 residues. CDR3 amino acids: CASSLEKRAADGYTF. The CDR3 DNA reads as TGCGCCAGCAGCTTGGAAAAGAGGGCTGCTGATGGCTACACCTTC.

In DNA form, the CDR3 reads TGTGCCAGCAGTCCCCATCCCGGGACAGGGGGCAATGAGCAGTTCTTC. The encoded protein is CASSPHPGTGGNEQFF. The chain joins TRBV11-2 to TRBJ2-1, with 11 bases that match TRBD1. CDR3 length: 16 amino acids. In germline, CDR1 is SGHAT, CDR2 FQNNGV. The junction had 10 bases not matched to a gene; V was cut back by 6 bases and J by 6 bases.

This clonotype was observed a handful of times. The chain is built from TRBV6-5 and TRBJ2-5; no reliable D call. CDR3 length: 11 residues. The V end was cut by 7 bases, the J end by 5 bases, with 8 bases between. Germline V CDR1 and CDR2: MNHEY, SVGAGI. CDR3 DNA: TGTGCCAGCACATTGTTCGAGACCCAGTACTTC. Protein product: CASTLFETQYF.

This chain uses TRBV11-2 with TRBJ2-3; D possibly matches TRBD1 or TRBD2 (5 bases each). V dropped 1 base and J dropped 2 bases, with 13 bases sitting between them. The CDR3 length is 16 residues. Germline assignment: CDR1 SGHAT and CDR2 FQNNGV. The CDR3 region has the DNA TGTGCCAGCAGCTTAGGGGGGTGGAGGAACACAGATACGCAGTATTTT. Its protein is CASSLGGWRNTDTQYF. The full variable domain, rest sourced from reference TRBV11-2 and TRBJ2-3, is EAGVAQSPRYKIIEKRQSVAFWCNPISGHATLYWYQQILGQGPKLLIQFQNNGVVDDSQLPKDRFSAERLKGVDSTLKIQPAKLEDSAVYLCASSLGGWRNTDTQYFGPGTRLTVL.